Listed here are 20 T cell receptor beta chains from one sample, sequenced in a study of cytomegalovirus exposure and HLA in healthy donors (dated by TCRdb to the late 2010s). Library preparation employed the immunoSEQ multiplex PCR assay. For the multiplex PCR, a mixture combining 60 forward primers for TCR Vbeta segments and 13 reverse primers for TCR Jbeta segments was used. TCRdb's version of the immuneACCESS table is confined to in-frame rearrangements and falls short of the full clone set. An unresolved V gene accounts for under half of the shortfall where checked; the remainder is of unknown origin. This sample holds 190,000 or so clones; about 80% were observed only once. The ten largest clonotypes hold under 0.75% of the sample. The sequencing input was PBMCs. The receptors derive from a boy aged 5-17 years in good health and CMV-seronegative.

CDR3 in amino acids: CASSLGPLATGELFF. CDR3 coding DNA: TGTGCCAGCAGCTTGGGACCGCTAGCGACCGGGGAGCTGTTTTTT. The chain carries TRBV5-6 and TRBJ2-2; a possible D gene is TRBD2 (6 bases). Germline V gene data show CDR1 as SGHDT and CDR2 as YYEEEE. V dropped 0 bases and J dropped 5 bases, with 11 bases sitting between them. The CDR3 extends over 15 amino acids.

The genes are TRBV4-3 and TRBJ2-7, with 8 bases fitting TRBD2. This CDR3 comprises 15 residues. Germline V lookup: CDR1 LGHNA, CDR2 YSLEER. V shed 1 base and J 3 bases; nucleotides not matched to a gene: 5. CDR3 nucleotide sequence: TGCGCCAGCAGCCAAGGTCCGGGGGGGGACTACGAGCAGTACTTC. Residues: CASSQGPGGDYEQYF.

The chain carries TRBV27 and TRBJ2-4; D is perhaps TRBD1 (7 bases). Trimming removed 8 bases at V and 1 base at J, with 18 bases between. The CDR3 totals 16 residues. Germline V gene data show CDR1 as MNHEY and CDR2 as SMNVEV (reference sequence). CDR3 sequence reads: CASARQGGTAKNIQYF. The CDR3 DNA follows: TGTGCCAGCGCCCGCCAGGGGGGTACGGCCAAAAACATTCAGTACTTC.

V and J are TRBV6-5 and TRBJ1-1, with a tentative D call TRBD1 (5 bases). CDR3 length: 11 residues. Trimming took 5 bases from V and 4 from J, leaving 5 bases between them. Germline V gene sequence: CDR1 MNHEY, CDR2 SVGAGI. Here the CDR3 DNA reads TGTGCCAGCAGTACAGGCACTGAAGCTTTCTTT. Amino acids: CASSTGTEAFF.

The gene calls are TRBV2 and TRBJ1-5; weak D call: TRBD1 (6 bases). Germline CDR1 SNHLY, CDR2 FYNNEI. V gave up 6 bases and J gave up 2 bases, with 14 bases separating them. The CDR3 sequence is 15 residues long. CDR3 DNA: TGTGCCAGCAGCGCCAGGGGACATGGCAATCAGCCCCAGCATTTT. Its translation: CASSARGHGNQPQHF. Full variable domain (missing parts from reference TRBV2 and TRBJ1-5): EPEVTQTPSHQVTQMGQEVILRCVPISNHLYFYWYRQILGQKVEFLVSFYNNEISEKSEIFDDQFSVERPDGSNFTLKIRSTKLEDSAMYFCASSARGHGNQPQHFGDGTRLSIL.

This chain joins TRBV11-1 and TRBJ2-5; D uncertain. Germline-derived CDR1 and CDR2 are SGHAT and FQDESV (reference sequence). The length of the CDR3 is 14 residues. Trimming shortened V by 1 base and J by 3 bases, and 9 bases separated the two germline ends. Written as DNA, the CDR3 is TGTGCCAGCAGCTTAGATGGCAGAAAAGAGACCCAGTACTTC. Protein product: CASSLDGRKETQYF.

CDR3 nucleotide sequence: TGCGCCAGCAGCCGGGAGGTTAACTCCTACGAGCAGTACTTC. This translates into CASSREVNSYEQYF. The chain couples TRBV5-1 to TRBJ2-7, with TRBD2 matching over 7 bases. This CDR3 region has 14 residues. After removal of 4 bases from V and 0 bases from J, the junction contained 4 bases not matched to a gene. CDR1 SGHRS and CDR2 YFSETQ come from the germline V gene.

The CDR3 reads CAISEGNSEYEQYF. The CDR3 nucleotides read TGTGCCATCAGTGAGGGTAATTCGGAGTACGAGCAGTACTTC. V and J are TRBV10-3 and TRBJ2-7, with D uncertain. Germline V gene lookup returns CDR1 ENHRY and CDR2 SYGVKD. This CDR3 comprises 14 residues. Trimming pared 2 bases from V and 4 bases from J, leaving 12 bases between.

The chain employs TRBV9 and TRBJ1-1, with TRBD1 as a possible D gene (5 bases). Trimming took off 1 base at V and 1 base at J, with 17 bases between the two ends. The CDR3 extends over 17 amino acids. Germline V gives CDR1 SGDLS, CDR2 YYNGEE. This CDR3 reads CASSVRQLPSPNTEAFF. Written as DNA, the CDR3 is TGTGCCAGCAGCGTAAGACAGCTCCCGTCTCCGAACACTGAAGCTTTCTTT.

The V and J genes are TRBV14 and TRBJ2-1; 12 positions agree with TRBD2. Germline CDR1 is SGHDN and CDR2 is FVKESK. The CDR3 loop spans 18 amino acids. The junction had 11 bases not matched to a gene; V was cut back by 4 bases and J by 4 bases. CDR3 loop: CASSPLGLAGSLYNEQFF. In DNA form, the CDR3 reads TGTGCCAGCAGCCCCTTAGGACTAGCGGGATCCCTTTACAATGAGCAGTTCTTC. Variable domain in full (rest from reference TRBV14 and TRBJ2-1): EAGVTQFPSHSVIEKGQTVTLRCDPISGHDNLYWYRRVMGKEIKFLLHFVKESKQDESGMPNNRFLAERTGGTYSTLKVQPAELEDSGVYFCASSPLGLAGSLYNEQFFGPGTRLTVL.

The chain has TRBV11-1 and TRBJ2-7; 7 bases match TRBD2. Trimming at V came to 1 base and at J to 6 bases, leaving 9 bases not matched to a gene. This CDR3 has 15 residues. CDR1 and CDR2 (germline): SGHAT, FQDESV (reference sequence). CDR3 nucleotide sequence: TGTGCCAGCAGCTTAGGTTCAGCGGGAATCGGCGAGCAGTACTTC. It yields the protein CASSLGSAGIGEQYF.

This clone turned up a few times. The genes are TRBV19 and TRBJ1-1; D possibly corresponds to TRBD1 (5 bases). The germline V and J ends were trimmed by 3 bases and 5 bases, with 10 bases remaining between them. The germline gives CDR1 LNHDA, CDR2 SQIVND (reference sequence). This CDR3 has 13 residues. CDR3 protein: CASSMEGLTEAFF. CDR3 nucleotide sequence: TGTGCCAGTAGTATGGAGGGACTTACTGAAGCTTTCTTT.

The CDR3 is CASSSGDGGIIGYTF. CDR3 DNA: TGTGCCAGCAGCTCGGGGGACGGAGGAATCATAGGCTACACCTTC. The rearrangement uses TRBV7-9 and TRBJ1-2; tentative D call: TRBD1 (5 bases). The V gene lost 4 bases and the J gene lost 8 bases, with 20 bases spanning the gap. Germline V gives CDR1 SEHNR, CDR2 FQNEAQ (reference sequence). This CDR3 has 15 amino acids.

The rearrangement uses TRBV11-3 and TRBJ2-5, with TRBD2 matching over 8 bases. The germline gives CDR1 SGHNT, CDR2 YENEEA. This CDR3 contains 15 residues. The V gene end was trimmed by 5 bases and the J gene end by 2 bases; junction bases not matched to a gene: 7. As DNA, the CDR3 is TGTGCCAGCAGCCCAGGACTAGCTACACAAGAGACCCAGTACTTC. Its translation is CASSPGLATQETQYF.

J is TRBJ1-2 and V is TRBV7-9; TRBD1 is a possible D gene (5 bases). The germline gives CDR1 SEHNR, CDR2 FQNEAQ (reference sequence). Trimming removed 1 base from V and 0 bases from J, with 9 bases in between. CDR3 size: 15 residues. The CDR3 here is CASSLGQKTNYGYTF. CDR3 coding DNA: TGTGCCAGCAGCTTAGGACAGAAGACTAACTATGGCTACACCTTC.

The rearrangement uses TRBV4-1 and TRBJ2-3; TRBD2 matches at 9 bases. V trimming: 5 bases; J trimming: 3 bases; junction bases outside the gene matches: 6. CDR1 and CDR2 (germline): MGHRA, YSYEKL. The CDR3 sequence is 15 residues long. The CDR3 nucleotides read TGCGCCAGCAGCTTAGTAGCGGGGGAAACAGATACGCAGTATTTT. Translating it yields CASSLVAGETDTQYF.

This chain joins TRBV5-6 and TRBJ2-7; 9 nucleotides align to TRBD2. This CDR3 spans 15 amino acids. The V gene end was trimmed by 3 bases and the J gene end by 2 bases; junction bases not matched to a gene: 6. Germline CDR1 and CDR2: SGHDT and YYEEEE. CDR3 DNA: TGTGCCAGCAGCTCTGGACTAGCGTGGACCTACGAGCAGTACTTC. Protein product: CASSSGLAWTYEQYF.

The gene calls are TRBV19 and TRBJ1-4; 7 bases align to TRBD1. The CDR3 length is 19 residues. Germline CDR1 LNHDA, CDR2 SQIVND (reference sequence). The ends lost 1 base at V and 0 bases at J; junction bases unmatched: 11. In nucleotides, the CDR3 is TGTGCCAGTAGTATAGGAGGGACAGTGCTCACCGCAACTAATGAAAAACTGTTTTTT. This codes for CASSIGGTVLTATNEKLFF.

The V gene is TRBV7-8, the J gene TRBJ1-1, with TRBD1 identical over 7 bases. Germline-derived CDR1 and CDR2 are SGHVS and FQNEAQ. V was clipped by 6 bases and J by 5 bases; unmatched bases: 9. This CDR3 comprises 14 residues. CDR3 in DNA: TGTGCCAGCAGACGGGCGAGGGGGCGGACTGAAGCTTTCTTT. Translation gives CASRRARGRTEAFF. The full variable domain, completed using reference TRBV7-8 and TRBJ1-1, is GAGVSQSPRYKVAKRGQDVALRCDPISGHVSLFWYQQALGQGPEFLTYFQNEAQLDKSGLPSDRFFAERPEGSVSTLKIQRTQQEDSAVYLCASRRARGRTEAFFGQGTRLTVV.

This clone appeared a single time. The chain recombines TRBV7-2 with TRBJ2-3, with D unclear. This CDR3 has 14 residues. The V and J ends lost 4 bases and 6 bases respectively, with 14 bases between them. CDR1 is SGHTA and CDR2 is FQGNSA in the germline V gene. The CDR3 region is CASSSPKQSDTQYF. DNA of the CDR3: TGTGCCAGCAGCTCCCCAAAACAGTCGGATACGCAGTATTTT.